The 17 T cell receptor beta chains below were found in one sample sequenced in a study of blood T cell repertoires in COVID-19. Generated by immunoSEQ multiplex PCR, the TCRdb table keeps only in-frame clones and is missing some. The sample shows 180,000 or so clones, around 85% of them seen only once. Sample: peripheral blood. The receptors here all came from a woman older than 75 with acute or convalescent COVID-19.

The CDR3 nucleotides read TGTGCCAGCAGCTTTTTAGGGGTAGACCCTGAAGCTTTCTTT. This encodes CASSFLGVDPEAFF. The rearrangement uses TRBV7-9 and TRBJ1-1, with TRBD1 as a possible D gene (5 bases). V gave up 3 bases and J gave up 6 bases, with 14 bases separating them. CDR3 length equals 14 residues. Germline values: CDR1 SEHNR, CDR2 FQNEAQ (reference sequence).

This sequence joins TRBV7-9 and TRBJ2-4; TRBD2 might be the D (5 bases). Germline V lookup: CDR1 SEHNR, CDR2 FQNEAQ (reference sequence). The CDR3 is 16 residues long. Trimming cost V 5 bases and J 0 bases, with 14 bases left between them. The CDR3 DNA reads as TGTGCCAGCAGCGCCGTGGAGGCGTTAGCCAAAAACATTCAGTACTTC. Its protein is CASSAVEALAKNIQYF.

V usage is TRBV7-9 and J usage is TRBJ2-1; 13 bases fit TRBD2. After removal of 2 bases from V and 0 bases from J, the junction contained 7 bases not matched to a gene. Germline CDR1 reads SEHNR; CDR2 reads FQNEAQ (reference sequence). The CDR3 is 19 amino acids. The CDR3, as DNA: TGTGCCAGCAGCTTACGGACTAGCGGGGGTTTATCCTCCTACAATGAGCAGTTCTTC. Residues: CASSLRTSGGLSSYNEQFF.

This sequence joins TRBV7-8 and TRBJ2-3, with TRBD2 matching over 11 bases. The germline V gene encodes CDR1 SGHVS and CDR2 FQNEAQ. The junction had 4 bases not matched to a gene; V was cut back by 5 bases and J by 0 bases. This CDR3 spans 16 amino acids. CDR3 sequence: CASSRLAGTSTDTQYF. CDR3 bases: TGTGCCAGCAGCCGACTAGCGGGGACTAGCACAGATACGCAGTATTTT.

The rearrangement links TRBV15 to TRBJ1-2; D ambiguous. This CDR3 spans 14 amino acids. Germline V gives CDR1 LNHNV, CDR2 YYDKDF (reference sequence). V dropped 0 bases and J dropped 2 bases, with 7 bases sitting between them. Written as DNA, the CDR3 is TGTGCCACCAGCAGAGATATCGGGAACTATGGCTACACCTTC. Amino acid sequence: CATSRDIGNYGYTF.

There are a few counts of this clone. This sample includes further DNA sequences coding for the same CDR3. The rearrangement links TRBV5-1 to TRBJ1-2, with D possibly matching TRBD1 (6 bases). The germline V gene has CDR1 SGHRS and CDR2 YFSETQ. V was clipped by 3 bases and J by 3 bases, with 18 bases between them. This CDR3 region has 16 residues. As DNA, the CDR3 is TGCGCCAGCAGCTCACAGGGAAATGGCGGTGACTATGGCTACACCTTC. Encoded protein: CASSSQGNGGDYGYTF.

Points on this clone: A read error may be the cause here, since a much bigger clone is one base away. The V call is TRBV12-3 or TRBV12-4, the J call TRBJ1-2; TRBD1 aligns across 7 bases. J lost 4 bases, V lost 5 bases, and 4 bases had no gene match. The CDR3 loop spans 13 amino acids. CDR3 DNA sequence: TGTGCCAGCAGTCAGGGACAGAGCTATGGCTACACCTTC. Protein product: CASSQGQSYGYTF.

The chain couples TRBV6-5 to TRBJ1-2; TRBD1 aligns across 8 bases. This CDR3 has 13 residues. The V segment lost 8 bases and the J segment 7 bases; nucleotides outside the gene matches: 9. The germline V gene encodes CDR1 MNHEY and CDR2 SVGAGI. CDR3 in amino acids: CASRNRGVSGYTF. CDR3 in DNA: TGTGCCAGCCGGAACAGGGGGGTATCTGGCTACACCTTC.

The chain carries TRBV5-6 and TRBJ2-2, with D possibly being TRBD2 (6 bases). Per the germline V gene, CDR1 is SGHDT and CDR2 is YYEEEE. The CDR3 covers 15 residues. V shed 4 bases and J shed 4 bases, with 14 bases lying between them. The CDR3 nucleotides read TGTGCCAGCAGCCCGTCGGGGGTGGGCACCGGGGAGCTGTTTTTT. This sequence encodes CASSPSGVGTGELFF.

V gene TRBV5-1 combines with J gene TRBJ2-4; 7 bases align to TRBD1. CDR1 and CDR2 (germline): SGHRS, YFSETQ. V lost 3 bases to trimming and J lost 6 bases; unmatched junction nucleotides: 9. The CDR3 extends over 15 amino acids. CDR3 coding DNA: TGCGCCAGCAGCTCCTGGACAGGTCGGAGAAACATTCAGTACTTC. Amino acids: CASSSWTGRRNIQYF.

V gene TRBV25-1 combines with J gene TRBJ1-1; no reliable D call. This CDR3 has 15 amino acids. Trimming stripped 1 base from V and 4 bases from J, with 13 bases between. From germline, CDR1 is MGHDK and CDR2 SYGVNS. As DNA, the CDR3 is TGTGCCAGCAGTGAATCCGGCAGGATAATCACTGAAGCTTTCTTT. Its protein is CASSESGRIITEAFF.

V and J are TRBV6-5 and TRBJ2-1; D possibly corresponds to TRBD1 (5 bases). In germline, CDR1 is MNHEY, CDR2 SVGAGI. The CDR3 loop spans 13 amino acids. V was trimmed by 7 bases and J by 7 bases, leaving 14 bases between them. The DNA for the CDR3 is TGTGCCAGCACCTACAGGACGGGTAATGAGCAGTTCTTC. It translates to CASTYRTGNEQFF.

The CDR3 sequence: CASSLALGGRIGYTF. Here the CDR3 DNA reads TGCGCCAGCAGCTTGGCGCTCGGGGGGAGAATTGGCTACACCTTC. The J gene is TRBJ1-2, the V gene TRBV5-1, with a weak D call TRBD1 (5 bases). Germline CDR1 reads SGHRS; CDR2 reads YFSETQ. The CDR3 loop spans 15 amino acids. The ends were cut back, 0 bases at V and 7 bases at J, with 16 bases in the middle.

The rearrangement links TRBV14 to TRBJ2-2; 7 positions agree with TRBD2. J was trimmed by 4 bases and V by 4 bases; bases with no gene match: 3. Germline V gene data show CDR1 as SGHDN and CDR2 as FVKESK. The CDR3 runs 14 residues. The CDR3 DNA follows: TGTGCCAGCAGCCGGACTAGTCGCACCGGGGAGCTGTTTTTT. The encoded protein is CASSRTSRTGELFF.

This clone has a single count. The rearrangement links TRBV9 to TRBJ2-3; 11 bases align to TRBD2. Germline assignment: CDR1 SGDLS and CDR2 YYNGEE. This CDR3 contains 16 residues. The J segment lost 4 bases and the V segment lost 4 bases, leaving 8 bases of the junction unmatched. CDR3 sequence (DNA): TGTGCCAGCAGCCCCTTAGCGGGGGGGCGTGCAGATACGCAGTATTTT. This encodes CASSPLAGGRADTQYF.

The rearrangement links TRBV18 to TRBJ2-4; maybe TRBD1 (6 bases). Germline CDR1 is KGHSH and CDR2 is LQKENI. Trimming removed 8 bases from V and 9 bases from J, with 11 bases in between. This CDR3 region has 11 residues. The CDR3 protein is CASTEGGIQYF. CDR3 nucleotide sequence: TGTGCCAGCACCGAAGGGGGCATTCAGTACTTC.

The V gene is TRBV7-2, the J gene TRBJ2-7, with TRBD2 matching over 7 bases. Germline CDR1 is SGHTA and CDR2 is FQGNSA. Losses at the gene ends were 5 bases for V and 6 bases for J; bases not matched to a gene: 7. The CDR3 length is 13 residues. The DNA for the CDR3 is TGTGCCAGCAGCCTAAGACTAGCATCCGAGCAGTACTTC. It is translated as CASSLRLASEQYF.